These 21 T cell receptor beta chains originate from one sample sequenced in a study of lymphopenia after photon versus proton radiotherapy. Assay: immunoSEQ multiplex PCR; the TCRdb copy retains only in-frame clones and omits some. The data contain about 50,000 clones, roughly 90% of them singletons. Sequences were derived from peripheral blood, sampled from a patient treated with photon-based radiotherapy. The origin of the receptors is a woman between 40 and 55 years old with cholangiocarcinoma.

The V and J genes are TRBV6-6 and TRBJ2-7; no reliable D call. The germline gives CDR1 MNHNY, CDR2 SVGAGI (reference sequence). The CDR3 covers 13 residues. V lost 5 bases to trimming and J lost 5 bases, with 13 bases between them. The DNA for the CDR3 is TGTGCCAGCAGTCAACCCGCATCTAACGAGCAGTACTTC. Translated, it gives CASSQPASNEQYF.

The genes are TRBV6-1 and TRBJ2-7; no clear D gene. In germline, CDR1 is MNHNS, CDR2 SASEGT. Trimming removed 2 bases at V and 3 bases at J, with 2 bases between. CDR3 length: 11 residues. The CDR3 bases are TGTGCCAGCAGTGAACTCTACGAGCAGTACTTC. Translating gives CASSELYEQYF.

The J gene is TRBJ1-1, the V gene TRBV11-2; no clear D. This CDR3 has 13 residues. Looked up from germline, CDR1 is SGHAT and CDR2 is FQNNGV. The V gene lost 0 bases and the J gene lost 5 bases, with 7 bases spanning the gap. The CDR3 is CASSLDGWTEAFF. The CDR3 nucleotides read TGTGCCAGCAGCTTAGACGGGTGGACTGAAGCTTTCTTT.

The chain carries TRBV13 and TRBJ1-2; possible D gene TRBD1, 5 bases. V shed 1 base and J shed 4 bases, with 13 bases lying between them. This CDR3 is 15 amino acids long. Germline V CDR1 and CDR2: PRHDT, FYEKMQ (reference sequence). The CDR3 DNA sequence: TGTGCCAGCAGCTTAGCAACAGGTGGAAGCTATGGCTACACCTTC. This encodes CASSLATGGSYGYTF.

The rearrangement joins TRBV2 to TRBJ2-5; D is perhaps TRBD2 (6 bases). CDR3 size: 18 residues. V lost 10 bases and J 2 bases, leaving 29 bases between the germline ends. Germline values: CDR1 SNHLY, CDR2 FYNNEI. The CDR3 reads CAILNPDPKGGPQETQYF. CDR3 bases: TGTGCCATCCTTAATCCGGACCCCAAAGGAGGGCCGCAAGAGACCCAGTACTTC.

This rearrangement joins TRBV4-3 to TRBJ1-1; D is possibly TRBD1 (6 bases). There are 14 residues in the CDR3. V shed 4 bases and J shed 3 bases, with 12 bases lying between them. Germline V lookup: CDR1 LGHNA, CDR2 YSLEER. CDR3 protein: CASSRAAGDTEAFF. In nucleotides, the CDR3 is TGCGCCAGCAGCCGAGCCGCAGGGGACACTGAAGCTTTCTTT.

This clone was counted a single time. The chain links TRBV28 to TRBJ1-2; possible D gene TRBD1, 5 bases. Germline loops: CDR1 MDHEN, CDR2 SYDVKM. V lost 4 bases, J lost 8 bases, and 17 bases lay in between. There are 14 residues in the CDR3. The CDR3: CASSSGTGSYGYTF. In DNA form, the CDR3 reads TGTGCCAGCAGTTCCGGGACCGGGTCATACGGCTACACCTTC.

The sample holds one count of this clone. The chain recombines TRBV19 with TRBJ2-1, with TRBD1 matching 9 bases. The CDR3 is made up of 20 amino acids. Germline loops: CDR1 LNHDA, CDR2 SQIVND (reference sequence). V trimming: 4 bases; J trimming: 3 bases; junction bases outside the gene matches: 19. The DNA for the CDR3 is TGTGCCAGTAGTACCCTACCACCGGGACAGGGAGGATCAATCTACAATGAGCAGTTCTTC. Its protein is CASSTLPPGQGGSIYNEQFF.

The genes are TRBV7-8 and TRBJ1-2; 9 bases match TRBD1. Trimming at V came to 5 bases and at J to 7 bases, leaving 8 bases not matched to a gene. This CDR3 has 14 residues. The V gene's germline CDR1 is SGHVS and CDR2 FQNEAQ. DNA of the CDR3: TGTGCCAGCAGCCCGGACAGGGGTTCGTCTGGCTACACCTTC. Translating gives CASSPDRGSSGYTF. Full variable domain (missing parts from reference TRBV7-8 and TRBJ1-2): GAGVSQSPRYKVAKRGQDVALRCDPISGHVSLFWYQQALGQGPEFLTYFQNEAQLDKSGLPSDRFFAERPEGSVSTLKIQRTQQEDSAVYLCASSPDRGSSGYTFGSGTRLTVV.

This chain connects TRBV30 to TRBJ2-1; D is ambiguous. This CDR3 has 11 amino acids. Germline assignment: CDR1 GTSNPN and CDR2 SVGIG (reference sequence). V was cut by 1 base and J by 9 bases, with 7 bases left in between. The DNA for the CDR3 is TGTGCCTGGAGTGCCCTCCCTGAGCAGTTCTTC. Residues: CAWSALPEQFF.

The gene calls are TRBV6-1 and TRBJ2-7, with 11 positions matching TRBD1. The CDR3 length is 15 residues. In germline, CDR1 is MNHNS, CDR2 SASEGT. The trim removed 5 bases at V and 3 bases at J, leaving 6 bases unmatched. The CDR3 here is CASSQGQGAFYEQYF. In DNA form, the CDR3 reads TGTGCCAGCAGTCAAGGACAGGGGGCTTTCTACGAGCAGTACTTC.

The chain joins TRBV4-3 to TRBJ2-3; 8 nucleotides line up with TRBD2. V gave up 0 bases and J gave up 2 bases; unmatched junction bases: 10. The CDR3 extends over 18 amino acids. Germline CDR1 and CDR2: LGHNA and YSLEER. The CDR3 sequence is CASSQDRGGLASTDTQYF. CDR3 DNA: TGCGCCAGCAGCCAAGATCGAGGAGGACTAGCATCCACAGATACGCAGTATTTT.

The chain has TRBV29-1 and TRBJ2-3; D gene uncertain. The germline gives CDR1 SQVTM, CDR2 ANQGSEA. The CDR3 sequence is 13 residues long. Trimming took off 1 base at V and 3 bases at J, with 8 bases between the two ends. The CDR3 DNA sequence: TGCAGCGTTGAAGCGGTGAGAACAGATACGCAGTATTTT. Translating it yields CSVEAVRTDTQYF.

The CDR3: CAWSTDGSGNTIYF. The CDR3, as DNA: TGTGCCTGGAGTACGGATGGCTCTGGAAACACCATATATTTT. The chain recombines TRBV30 with TRBJ1-3; D call uncertain. Trimming cost V 2 bases and J 0 bases, with 8 bases left between them. Germline loops: CDR1 GTSNPN, CDR2 SVGIG (reference sequence). The CDR3 covers 14 residues. Combining the CDR3 with reference TRBV30 and TRBJ1-3 gives the whole variable domain SQTIHQWPATLVQPVGSPLSLECTVEGTSNPNLYWYRQAAGRGLQLLFYSVGIGQISSEVPQNLSASRPQDRQFILSSKKLLLSDSGFYLCAWSTDGSGNTIYFGEGSWLTVV.

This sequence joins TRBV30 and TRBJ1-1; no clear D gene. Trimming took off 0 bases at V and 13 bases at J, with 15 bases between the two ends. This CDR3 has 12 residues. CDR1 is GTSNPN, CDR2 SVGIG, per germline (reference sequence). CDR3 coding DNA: TGTGCCTGGAGTGTAGGTGGGGTAGATGGTTTCTTT. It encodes CAWSVGGVDGFF.

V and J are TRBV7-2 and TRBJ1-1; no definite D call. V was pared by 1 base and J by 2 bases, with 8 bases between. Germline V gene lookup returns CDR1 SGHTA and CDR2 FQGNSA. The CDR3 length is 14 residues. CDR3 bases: TGTGCCAGCAGCTTAGATGGGCATAACACTGAAGCTTTCTTT. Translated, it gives CASSLDGHNTEAFF.

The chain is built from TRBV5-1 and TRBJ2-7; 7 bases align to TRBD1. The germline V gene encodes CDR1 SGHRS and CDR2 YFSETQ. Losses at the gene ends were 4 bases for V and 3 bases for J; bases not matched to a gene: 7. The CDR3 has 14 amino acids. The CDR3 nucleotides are TGCGCCAGCAGCCCGAGACAGGGAGACTACGAGCAGTACTTC. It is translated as CASSPRQGDYEQYF.

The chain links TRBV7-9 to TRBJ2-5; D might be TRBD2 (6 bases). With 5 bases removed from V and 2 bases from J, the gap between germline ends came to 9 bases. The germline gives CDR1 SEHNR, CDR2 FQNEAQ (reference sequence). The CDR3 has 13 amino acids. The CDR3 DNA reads TGTGCCAGCAGCCGTAGCGGTCAAGAGACCCAGTACTTC. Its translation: CASSRSGQETQYF.

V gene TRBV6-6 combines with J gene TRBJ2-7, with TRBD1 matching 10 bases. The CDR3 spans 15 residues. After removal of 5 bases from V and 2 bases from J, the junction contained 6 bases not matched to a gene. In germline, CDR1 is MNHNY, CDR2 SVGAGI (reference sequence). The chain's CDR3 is CASSQRTGGAYEQYF. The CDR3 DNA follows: TGTGCCAGCAGTCAGCGGACAGGGGGGGCCTACGAGCAGTACTTC.

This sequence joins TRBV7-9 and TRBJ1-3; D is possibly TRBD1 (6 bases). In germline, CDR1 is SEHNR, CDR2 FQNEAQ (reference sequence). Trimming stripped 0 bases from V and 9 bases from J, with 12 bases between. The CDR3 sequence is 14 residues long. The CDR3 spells CASSLALPGVTIYF. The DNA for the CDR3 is TGTGCCAGCAGCTTAGCATTACCAGGGGTCACCATATATTTT.

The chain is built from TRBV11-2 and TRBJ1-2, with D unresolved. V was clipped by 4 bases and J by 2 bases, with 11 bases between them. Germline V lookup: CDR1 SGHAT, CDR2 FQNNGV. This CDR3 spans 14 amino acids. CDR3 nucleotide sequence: TGTGCCAGCAGCTCGTACGCGGGGAACTATGGCTACACCTTC. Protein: CASSSYAGNYGYTF.